This T cell receptor beta chain stems from a study of blood T cell repertoires in COVID-19. Original processing notes: The authors estimated nucleated cell counts from reference gene primer amplification. Here immunoSEQ multiplex PCR was the method, and the copy in TCRdb shows in-frame clones only, minus some. V, J and clone size are those of that table, while D and trimming were read from the DNA. The profile covers around 82,000 clones, with 89% appearing a single time and 9.5% to 15% taken by the ten largest. In its sample, this clone was seen once. Sample: peripheral blood. The TCR sequence derives from a man aged 65 to 79 with active or convalescent COVID-19.

This CDR3 reads CASSEETDDTEAFF. In DNA form, the CDR3 reads TGCGCCAGCAGCGAAGAGACAGACGACACTGAAGCTTTCTTT. The chain couples TRBV5-1 to TRBJ1-1; TRBD1 might be the D (5 bases). V was cut by 4 bases and J by 3 bases, with 13 bases left in between. The CDR3 contains 14 residues. Germline lookup yields CDR1 SGHRS and CDR2 YFSETQ.